A selection of T cell receptor beta chains follows, all from one sample in a study of identical twins. MiXCR, run by TCRdb on the 5' RACE reads, gives a single entry per CDR3 protein. The profile shows some 790,000 distinct CDR3 sequences, 15% to 20% of them singletons. The data also belong to a second study, concerning T cells expressing NK-cell markers.

Material for sequencing was PBMCs. All receptors come from a woman aged 18-29 years in good health. The CDR3 runs from the conserved cysteine through the conserved F or W. The D gene is left open where the match is weak. The size field is filled for only some rows; it gives once, few, many or a size class.

-	TRBV5-1	few	TRBJ2-3	CASSSGRASTDTQYF	TGCGCCAGCAGCTCCGGACGGGCCAGCACAGATACGCAGTATTTT
-	TRBV12-3/TRBV12-4	few	TRBJ2-1	CASSPHSRGDEQFF	TGTGCCAGCAGTCCCCATTCCAGGGGAGATGAGCAGTTCTTC
-	TRBV28	once	TRBJ2-2	CASSLEGAPTNTGELFF	TGTGCCAGCAGTTTAGAAGGGGCCCCTACCAACACCGGGGAGCTGTTTTTT
-	TRBV20-1	-	TRBJ2-5	CSAPLPTTRQETQYF	TGCAGTGCTCCCCTCCCGACTACACGTCAAGAGACCCAGTACTTC
TRBD1	TRBV6-5	many	TRBJ2-5	CASSTDRTETQYF	TGTGCCAGCAGTACGGACAGGACAGAGACCCAGTACTTC
TRBD1	TRBV20-1	-	TRBJ2-5	CSAGGTGVETQYF	TGCAGTGCGGGAGGGACAGGGGTGGAGACCCAGTACTTC
-	TRBV25-1	few	TRBJ2-3	CASSGATDTQYF	TGTGCCAGCAGTGGAGCCACAGATACGCAGTATTTT
-	TRBV27	few	TRBJ2-2	CASSRGTRNTGELFF	TGTGCCAGCAGTCGGGGGACAAGAAACACCGGGGAGCTGTTTTTT
TRBD2	TRBV6-2/TRBV6-3	few	TRBJ2-7	CASTELAGVWEQYF	TGTGCCAGCACCGAACTAGCGGGAGTCTGGGAGCAGTACTTC
TRBD1	TRBV29-1	-	TRBJ2-1	CSAAGGLVGNEQFF	TGCAGCGCCGCAGGGGGCTTAGTCGGCAATGAGCAGTTCTTC
-	TRBV12-3/TRBV12-4	many	TRBJ1-1	CASSFGTTEAFF	TGTGCCAGCAGTTTCGGCACCACTGAAGCTTTCTTT
-	TRBV5-1	-	TRBJ2-1	CASSINAYNEQFF	TGCGCCAGCAGTATTAATGCGTACAATGAGCAGTTCTTC
TRBD1	TRBV6-5	-	TRBJ1-4	CASSYWRQGRKLFF	TGTGCCAGCAGTTACTGGAGACAGGGGAGGAAACTGTTTTTT
TRBD1	TRBV12-3/TRBV12-4	-	TRBJ1-2	CASSPGQGVHYGYTF	TGTGCCAGCAGTCCGGGACAGGGGGTCCACTATGGCTACACCTTC
-	TRBV20-1	many	TRBJ2-1	CSASTAGEQFF	TGCAGTGCTAGTACAGCGGGTGAGCAGTTCTTC
-	TRBV12-3/TRBV12-4	many	TRBJ2-6	CASRFLGANVLTF	TGTGCCAGCAGGTTTTTGGGGGCCAACGTCCTGACTTTC
TRBD2	TRBV11-3	-	TRBJ2-7	CASSPRSGGFEQYF	TGTGCCAGCAGCCCCCGGAGCGGGGGGTTTGAGCAGTACTTC
TRBD2	TRBV7-2	-	TRBJ2-3	CASSISSGSTDTQYF	TGTGCCAGCAGCATCTCTAGCGGGAGCACAGATACGCAGTATTTT
-	TRBV5-5	-	TRBJ2-7	CASSLWAAEQYF	TGTGCCAGCAGCTTGTGGGCCGCCGAGCAGTACTTC
-	TRBV20-1	-	TRBJ2-5	CSASFLAGAQETQYF	TGCAGTGCTAGCTTCTTGGCGGGGGCACAGGAGACCCAGTACTTC